The text below deals with one T cell receptor beta chain. Profiled with immunoSEQ multiplex PCR; TCRdb holds only in-frame clones, not every one. The data show about half a million clones, about 78% seen once. The data stem from a study of shared clonotypes between healthy human individuals. The CDR3 runs 12 residues. Germline CDR1 is SGHNT and CDR2 is YENEEA. Between the trimmed V and J ends, which lost 3 bases and 7 bases, there was a span of 7 bases. The TCR comes from a woman aged 40 to 50 in good health. Some clones in this sample may be carry-over from other donors' samples. J is TRBJ2-1 and V is TRBV11-3, with D hard to call. The sequenced sample consisted of PBMCs. This CDR3 reads CASSFRGNEQFF. CDR3 in DNA: TGTGCCAGCAGCTTTCGTGGGAATGAGCAGTTCTTC.